The next 21 T cell receptor beta chains were all read from a single sample in a study of monozygotic twins with inflammatory bowel disease. TCRdb reprocessed the 5' RACE reads, keeping one entry per CDR3 protein, no DNA. Seen in this sample are over 150,000 distinct CDR3 sequences; the ten most common clones hold 2% to 3%. Material for sequencing was blood. The source of these receptors is a human donor with ulcerative colitis or Crohn's disease, or a healthy co-twin of an affected twin (not recorded which).

The chain links TRBV19 to TRBJ1-6. CDR3 length: 15 residues. The germline V gene has CDR1 LNHDA and CDR2 SQIVND (reference sequence). The chain's CDR3 is CASSTSKERNSPLHF.

This chain connects TRBV21-1 to TRBJ2-3; TCRdb proposes TRBD1, but this gene call is untestable without DNA. TRBV21-1 is given as a pseudogene. The CDR3 runs 14 residues. CDR3 residues: CASTDRGDTDTQYF.

The V call is TRBV7-2, the J call TRBJ2-5; TCRdb's D call of TRBD1 is untestable without DNA. CDR1 and CDR2 (germline): SGHTA, FQGNSA. CDR3 size: 13 residues. CDR3: CASSQGAQETQYF.

The rearrangement joins TRBV5-5 to TRBJ2-3; TCRdb returns TRBD2, unconfirmable since there is no DNA. Looked up from germline, CDR1 is SGHKS and CDR2 is YYEKEE (reference sequence). The CDR3 spans 17 residues. CDR3 protein: CASRNTPGLESTDTQYF. Based on the CDR3 plus reference TRBV5-5 and TRBJ2-3, the full variable domain is DAGVTQSPTHLIKTRGQQVTLRCSPISGHKSVSWYQQVLGQGPQFIFQYYEKEERGRGNFPDRFSARQFPNYSSELNVNALLLGDSALYLCASRNTPGLESTDTQYFGPGTRLTVL.

V gene TRBV4-3 combines with J gene TRBJ2-7; the D call of TRBD2 rests on TCRdb alone, since no DNA is present to check it. Germline assignment: CDR1 LGHNA and CDR2 YSLEER. CDR3 length: 15 residues. The CDR3 sequence is CASSPGATSSYEQYF.

V and J are TRBV25-1 and TRBJ1-2; no DNA is available, so the TRBD1 call from TCRdb remains unchecked. The CDR3 has 12 residues. CDR1 is MGHDK, CDR2 SYGVNS, per germline. CDR3 amino acids: CASSDGGRGYTF.

This chain links TRBV7-9 with TRBJ1-2. The CDR3 extends over 14 amino acids. Germline values: CDR1 SEHNR, CDR2 FQNEAQ (reference sequence). The CDR3 sequence: CASSLLAQLDGYTF.

The V gene is TRBV7-2, the J gene TRBJ2-7. CDR3 length: 15 amino acids. CDR1 and CDR2 (germline): SGHTA, FQGNSA. This chain's CDR3 is CASSLRSLSSYEQYF.

V gene TRBV11-2 combines with J gene TRBJ2-5; TCRdb proposes TRBD1, but this gene call is untestable without DNA. Germline V gene data show CDR1 as SGHAT and CDR2 as FQNNGV. The CDR3 covers 14 residues. This CDR3 reads CASSKQISPETQYF.

This rearrangement joins TRBV25-1 to TRBJ2-7; the D call of TRBD2 rests on TCRdb alone, since no DNA is present to check it. The CDR3 totals 17 residues. From germline, CDR1 is MGHDK and CDR2 SYGVNS. The CDR3 region is CASSDARGLAGAYEQYF.

V is TRBV11-2 and J is TRBJ2-1. Per the germline V gene, CDR1 is SGHAT and CDR2 is FQNNGV. This CDR3 has 16 residues. Here the CDR3 reads CASSSLWGSSYNEQFF.

The genes are TRBV7-2 and TRBJ2-7; TCRdb picks TRBD1, but there is no DNA to check that call. This CDR3 contains 15 residues. Per the germline V gene, CDR1 is SGHTA and CDR2 is FQGNSA. The CDR3 sequence: CASNLSGGGPYEQYF. Drawing the rest from reference TRBV7-2 and TRBJ2-7, the complete variable domain is GAGVSQSPSNKVTEKGKDVELRCDPISGHTALYWYRQSLGQGLEFLIYFQGNSAPDKSGLPSDRFSAERTGGSVSTLTIQRTQQEDSAVYLCASNLSGGGPYEQYFGPGTRLTVT.

The V call is TRBV4-1, the J call TRBJ2-5; TCRdb lists TRBD2, though no DNA is available to test this call. The CDR3 is 16 amino acids. Germline V gene lookup returns CDR1 MGHRA and CDR2 YSYEKL. The chain's CDR3 is CASSLGLAGAQETQYF.

V and J are TRBV3-1 and TRBJ2-1; TCRdb's D call, TRBD2, is unchecked because there is no DNA. The CDR3 consists of 16 residues. Germline V gives CDR1 LGHDT, CDR2 YNNKEL (reference sequence). The CDR3: CASSHLRAASYNEQFF.

The chain couples TRBV7-2 to TRBJ2-2; TCRdb indicates TRBD2, and absent DNA this call remains unverified. The CDR3 length is 16 residues. Per germline, CDR1 SGHTA and CDR2 FQGNSA. This CDR3 is CASSLAAGGLTGELFF.

V is TRBV20-1 and J is TRBJ1-2; TCRdb gives TRBD1 as the D gene, but with no DNA this cannot be confirmed. Germline-derived CDR1 and CDR2 are DFQATT and SNEGSKA (reference sequence). The CDR3 is 14 amino acids. CDR3 in amino acids: CSARPDRDRYGYTF.

V is TRBV7-3 and J is TRBJ1-6. Germline V gene data show CDR1 as SGHTA and CDR2 as FQGTGA. This CDR3 comprises 15 residues. This chain's CDR3 is CASSHRLGSNSPLHF.

The chain carries TRBV20-1 and TRBJ1-2; the TRBD1 assignment by TCRdb is unverifiable without DNA. The V gene's germline CDR1 is DFQATT and CDR2 SNEGSKA (reference sequence). CDR3 length: 15 residues. This chain's CDR3 is CSARDWTVANYGYTF.

This rearrangement joins TRBV15 to TRBJ1-2; checking the TCRdb D call of TRBD1 is not possible without DNA. Germline V gene sequence: CDR1 LNHNV, CDR2 YYDKDF (reference sequence). The length of the CDR3 is 15 residues. The CDR3 sequence is CATSGGQGTLYGYTF.

The CDR3 spells CASTPHAGGILGYTF. The chain joins TRBV27 to TRBJ1-2; checking the TCRdb D call of TRBD1 is not possible without DNA. Germline CDR1 and CDR2: MNHEY and SMNVEV (reference sequence). This CDR3 region has 15 residues.

This CDR3 is CASSQARGANSPLHF. The chain has TRBV4-3 and TRBJ1-6; TCRdb calls TRBD1, which cannot be checked without DNA. Germline V gene lookup returns CDR1 LGHNA and CDR2 YSLEER. The CDR3 totals 15 residues.